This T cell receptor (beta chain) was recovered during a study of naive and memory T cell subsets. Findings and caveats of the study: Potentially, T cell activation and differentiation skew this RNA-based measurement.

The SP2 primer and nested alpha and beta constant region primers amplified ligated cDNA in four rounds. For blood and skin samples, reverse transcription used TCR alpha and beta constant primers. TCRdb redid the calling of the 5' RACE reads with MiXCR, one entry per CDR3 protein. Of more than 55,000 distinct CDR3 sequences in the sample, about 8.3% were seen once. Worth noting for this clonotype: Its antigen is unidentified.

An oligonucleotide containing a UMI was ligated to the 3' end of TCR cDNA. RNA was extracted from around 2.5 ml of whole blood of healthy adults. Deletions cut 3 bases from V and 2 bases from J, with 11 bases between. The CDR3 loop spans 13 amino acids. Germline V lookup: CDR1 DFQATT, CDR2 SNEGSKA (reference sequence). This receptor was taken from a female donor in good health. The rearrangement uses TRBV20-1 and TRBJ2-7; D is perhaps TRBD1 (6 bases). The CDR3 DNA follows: TGCAGTGCTAGCAAAGGGGGAGCCTACGAGCAGTACTTC. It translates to CSASKGGAYEQYF.